This passage covers 6 T cell receptor beta chains from one sample sequenced in a study of cytomegalovirus exposure and HLA in healthy donors. This PCR relied on a set of 60 Vbeta primers and 13 Jbeta primers. Sequencing was performed with immunoSEQ multiplex PCR; in TCRdb, only in-frame clones are kept and a portion is missing. Counted here are 120,000 to 150,000 clones, more than 65% occurring once; the ten biggest clones make up about 5.6%. Sequenced sample: PBMCs. The receptors were sampled from a man younger than 45 in good health and CMV-seropositive.

Regarding this clone: The same CDR3 can be traced to other DNA sequences in this sample. The rearrangement joins TRBV9 to TRBJ1-2; no firm D call. From germline, CDR1 is SGDLS and CDR2 YYNGEE. Trimming left V 0 bases short and J 4 bases short, with 10 bases between. CDR3 length equals 14 residues. In nucleotides, the CDR3 is TGTGCCAGCAGCGTAGACACAAGTTCCTATGGCTACACCTTC. It specifies CASSVDTSSYGYTF.

V usage is TRBV7-2 and J usage is TRBJ1-1; the match to TRBD1 covers 8 bases. CDR1 and CDR2 from the germline V gene are SGHTA and FQGNSA. Unmatched junction bases numbered 15, after V lost 5 bases and J lost 7 bases. This CDR3 has 16 amino acids. In DNA, the CDR3 is TGTGCCAGCAGCGTAGTCCCTTCGACAGGGGCGCATGAAGCTTTCTTT. This translates into CASSVVPSTGAHEAFF.

This chain links TRBV27 with TRBJ2-7; perhaps TRBD1 as D (7 bases). V was cut by 8 bases and J by 7 bases, with 15 bases left in between. Germline values: CDR1 MNHEY, CDR2 SMNVEV (reference sequence). The CDR3 length is 12 residues. The CDR3 nucleotides are TGTGCCAGCGGTGTCAGGGGGGTTGAGCAGTACTTC. Translated, it gives CASGVRGVEQYF.

This chain links TRBV5-5 with TRBJ1-5; 10 nucleotides agree with TRBD1. J was trimmed by 7 bases and V by 5 bases; bases with no gene match: 9. The CDR3 covers 15 residues. The germline V gene encodes CDR1 SGHKS and CDR2 YYEKEE (reference sequence). In DNA form, the CDR3 reads TGTGCCAGCAGTATCGACAGGGGGCTGAGGCAGCCCCAGCATTTT. It yields the protein CASSIDRGLRQPQHF.

V usage is TRBV30 and J usage is TRBJ2-7; D is possibly TRBD1 (5 bases). CDR3 length equals 15 residues. The germline V gene has CDR1 GTSNPN and CDR2 SVGIG (reference sequence). Between the trimmed V and J ends, which lost 0 bases and 0 bases, there was a span of 12 bases. The CDR3 is CAWSVPQTGSYEQYF. CDR3 bases: TGTGCCTGGAGTGTACCTCAAACAGGCTCCTACGAGCAGTACTTC.

The V call is TRBV29-1, the J call TRBJ2-2; a possible D gene is TRBD1 (6 bases). V was pared by 6 bases and J by 8 bases, with 22 bases between. Germline loops: CDR1 SQVTM, CDR2 ANQGSEA. This CDR3 contains 15 residues. The CDR3 region is CSVPEGQGSFGELFF. The DNA of the CDR3 is TGCAGCGTGCCGGAAGGGCAGGGGAGTTTTGGGGAGCTGTTTTTT.